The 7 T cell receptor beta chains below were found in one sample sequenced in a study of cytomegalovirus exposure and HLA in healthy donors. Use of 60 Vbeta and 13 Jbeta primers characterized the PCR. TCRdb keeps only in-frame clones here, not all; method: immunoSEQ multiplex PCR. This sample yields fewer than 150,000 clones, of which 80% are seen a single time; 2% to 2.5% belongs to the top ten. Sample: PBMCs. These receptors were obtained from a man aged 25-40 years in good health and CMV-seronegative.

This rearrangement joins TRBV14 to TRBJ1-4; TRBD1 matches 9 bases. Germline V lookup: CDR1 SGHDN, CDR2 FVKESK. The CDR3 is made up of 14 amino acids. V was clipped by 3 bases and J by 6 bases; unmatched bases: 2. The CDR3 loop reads CASSHWTGDEKLFF. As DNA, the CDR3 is TGTGCCAGCAGCCACTGGACAGGGGATGAAAAACTGTTTTTT.

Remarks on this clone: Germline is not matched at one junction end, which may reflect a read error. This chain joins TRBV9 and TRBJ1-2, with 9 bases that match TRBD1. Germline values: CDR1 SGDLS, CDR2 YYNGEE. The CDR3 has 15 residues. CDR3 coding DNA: TGTGCCAGCAGCGCGGAATTGACAGGGGGGTATGGCTACCCCTTC. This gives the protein CASSAELTGGYGYPF.

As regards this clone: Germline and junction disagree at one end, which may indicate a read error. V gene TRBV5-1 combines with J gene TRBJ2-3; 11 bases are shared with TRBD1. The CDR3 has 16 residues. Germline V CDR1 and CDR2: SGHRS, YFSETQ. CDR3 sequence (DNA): TGCGCCAGCAGCCTCACCCGGACAGGGGGCACGGATACGCAGTATTTT. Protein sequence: CASSLTRTGGTDTQYF.

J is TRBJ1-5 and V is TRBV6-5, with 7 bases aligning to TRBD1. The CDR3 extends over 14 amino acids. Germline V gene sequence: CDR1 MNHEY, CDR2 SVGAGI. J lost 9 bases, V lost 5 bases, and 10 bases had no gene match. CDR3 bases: TGTGCCAGCAGTACCCTCAGGGGGAGTGGGCCCCAGCATTTT. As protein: CASSTLRGSGPQHF.

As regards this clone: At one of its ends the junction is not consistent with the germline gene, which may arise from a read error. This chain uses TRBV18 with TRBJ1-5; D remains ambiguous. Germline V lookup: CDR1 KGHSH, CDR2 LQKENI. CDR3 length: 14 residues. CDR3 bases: TGTACCAGCTCACCAGGCAGGCCCAATCAGCCCCAGCATTTT. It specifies CTSSPGRPNQPQHF.

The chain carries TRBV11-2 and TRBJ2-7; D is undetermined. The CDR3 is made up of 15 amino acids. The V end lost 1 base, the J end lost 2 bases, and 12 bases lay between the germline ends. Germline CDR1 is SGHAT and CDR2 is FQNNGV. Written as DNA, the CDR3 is TGTGCCAGCAGCTTAGCCCCGCTCAGTACCTACGAGCAGTACTTC. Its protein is CASSLAPLSTYEQYF.

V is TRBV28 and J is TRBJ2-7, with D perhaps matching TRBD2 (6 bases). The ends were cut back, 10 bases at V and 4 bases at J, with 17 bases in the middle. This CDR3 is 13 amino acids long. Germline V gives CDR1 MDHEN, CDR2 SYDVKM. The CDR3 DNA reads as TGTGCCATACGGGGACCGGGACTTTACGAGCAGTACTTC. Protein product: CAIRGPGLYEQYF.